The 13 T cell receptor beta chains reported below all come from one sample, sequenced in a study of cytomegalovirus exposure and HLA in healthy donors. Using immunoSEQ multiplex PCR, the repertoire was profiled, and TCRdb retains in-frame clones only, with some absent. The sample contains more than 75,000 clones, roughly 93% of which appear only once. Input material: PBMCs. These receptors were obtained from a man between 18 and 35 years old in good health and CMV-seronegative.

The rearrangement links TRBV10-3 to TRBJ2-7, with 12 bases aligning to TRBD2. The CDR3 extends over 16 amino acids. Germline V gives CDR1 ENHRY, CDR2 SYGVKD. The V segment lost 6 bases and the J segment 3 bases; nucleotides outside the gene matches: 9. The CDR3 spells CAISQPPGLAGYEQYF. Written as DNA, the CDR3 is TGTGCCATCAGCCAACCACCGGGACTAGCGGGCTACGAGCAGTACTTC.

The chain recombines TRBV7-9 with TRBJ2-2; 7 bases are a match to TRBD2. The CDR3 is 15 residues long. Losses at the gene ends were 3 bases for V and 1 base for J; bases not matched to a gene: 2. Germline loops: CDR1 SEHNR, CDR2 FQNEAQ (reference sequence). The CDR3 here is CASSFLAVNTGELFF. The CDR3 region has the DNA TGTGCCAGCAGCTTTCTAGCGGTGAACACCGGGGAGCTGTTTTTT.

The chain recombines TRBV30 with TRBJ2-1, with D uncertain. V was clipped by 1 base and J by 10 bases, with 11 bases between them. Germline V gene lookup returns CDR1 GTSNPN and CDR2 SVGIG (reference sequence). The CDR3 loop spans 12 amino acids. In DNA, the CDR3 is TGTGCCTGGAGTGGAAACTCCTGGGAGCAGTTCTTC. This sequence encodes CAWSGNSWEQFF.

This clone appeared a single time. The rearrangement links TRBV16 to TRBJ1-1, with D unresolved. Trimming stripped 2 bases from V and 5 bases from J, with 9 bases between. The CDR3 has 13 amino acids. Germline V gene sequence: CDR1 KGHSY, CDR2 FQNENV. CDR3 sequence reads: CASSQQAGTEAFF. Written as DNA, the CDR3 is TGTGCCAGCAGCCAACAGGCGGGGACTGAAGCTTTCTTT.

The chain uses TRBV2 and TRBJ1-5; the match to TRBD1 covers 11 bases. Germline assignment: CDR1 SNHLY and CDR2 FYNNEI. V gave up 4 bases and J gave up 2 bases; unmatched junction bases: 4. CDR3 length: 16 residues. CDR3 sequence reads: CASSGGQGAGNQPQHF. CDR3 DNA sequence: TGTGCCAGCAGTGGCGGACAGGGGGCCGGCAATCAGCCCCAGCATTTT.

The chain is built from TRBV11-2 and TRBJ1-4, with 7 positions matching TRBD1. Per the germline V gene, CDR1 is SGHAT and CDR2 is FQNNGV. The CDR3 has 16 amino acids. V trimming: 5 bases; J trimming: 4 bases; junction bases outside the gene matches: 10. The CDR3 nucleotides are TGTGCCAGCAGCGGTATTAAGGGACAGAGTAATGAAAAACTGTTTTTT. Residues: CASSGIKGQSNEKLFF. The entire variable domain, with the rest obtained from reference TRBV11-2 and TRBJ1-4, is as follows: EAGVAQSPRYKIIEKRQSVAFWCNPISGHATLYWYQQILGQGPKLLIQFQNNGVVDDSQLPKDRFSAERLKGVDSTLKIQPAKLEDSAVYLCASSGIKGQSNEKLFFGSGTQLSVL.

V gene TRBV9 combines with J gene TRBJ1-2; 7 bases align to TRBD1. CDR3 length: 14 residues. The germline V gene has CDR1 SGDLS and CDR2 YYNGEE. Trimming removed 2 bases from V and 3 bases from J; junction bases left unmatched: 4. The CDR3 DNA reads TGTGCCAGCAGCGTCCGGGACAGCTACTATGGCTACACCTTC. Translation: CASSVRDSYYGYTF.

The V call is TRBV18, the J call TRBJ2-5; TRBD1 matches at 7 bases. The ends lost 3 bases at V and 3 bases at J; junction bases unmatched: 4. CDR1 and CDR2 (germline): KGHSH, LQKENI. This CDR3 contains 14 residues. This CDR3 is CASSPATGEETQYF. As DNA, the CDR3 is TGTGCCAGCTCACCCGCAACAGGGGAAGAGACCCAGTACTTC.

The chain joins TRBV29-1 to TRBJ1-1; D may be TRBD1 (6 bases). There are 12 residues in the CDR3. Trimming removed 4 bases from V and 5 bases from J, with 11 bases in between. Germline lookup yields CDR1 SQVTM and CDR2 ANQGSEA. The CDR3 DNA follows: TGCAGCGTTGGATCAGGGGCGACTGAAGCTTTCTTT. It codes for CSVGSGATEAFF.

The V gene is TRBV2, the J gene TRBJ1-1, with unresolved D. Trimming pared 1 base from V and 10 bases from J, leaving 16 bases between. The CDR3 totals 14 residues. Germline CDR1 reads SNHLY; CDR2 reads FYNNEI. CDR3 sequence: CASSEGGKTRGAFF. The CDR3 nucleotides are TGTGCCAGCAGTGAAGGCGGCAAAACTCGGGGAGCTTTCTTT. The complete variable domain, with remaining parts taken from reference TRBV2 and TRBJ1-1, reads EPEVTQTPSHQVTQMGQEVILRCVPISNHLYFYWYRQILGQKVEFLVSFYNNEISEKSEIFDDQFSVERPDGSNFTLKIRSTKLEDSAMYFCASSEGGKTRGAFFGQGTRLTVV.

The chain joins TRBV7-6 to TRBJ1-6; 12 nucleotides line up with TRBD1. This CDR3 region has 16 residues. CDR1 is SGHVS and CDR2 is FNYEAQ in the germline V gene. The ends lost 5 bases at V and 4 bases at J; junction bases unmatched: 3. CDR3 in amino acids: CASSPGQGAYNSPLHF. In DNA form, the CDR3 reads TGTGCCAGCAGCCCGGGACAGGGGGCGTATAATTCACCCCTCCACTTT.

The chain carries TRBV18 and TRBJ1-2, with 8 bases matching TRBD1. Losses at the gene ends were 3 bases for V and 2 bases for J; bases not matched to a gene: 11. Per germline, CDR1 KGHSH and CDR2 LQKENI. This CDR3 has 17 amino acids. CDR3 amino acids: CASSPYGWGQANYGYTF. DNA of the CDR3: TGTGCCAGCTCACCGTATGGGTGGGGACAGGCAAACTATGGCTACACCTTC.

A few counts support this clone. This sequence joins TRBV6-5 and TRBJ2-6; 7 nucleotides agree with TRBD1. CDR1 is MNHEY, CDR2 SVGAGI, per germline. The CDR3 is 15 residues long. With V trimmed by 6 bases and J by 0 bases, 2 bases remained unmatched. The CDR3 is CASRRDSSGANVLTF. DNA for the CDR3: TGTGCCAGCAGGAGGGACAGCTCTGGGGCCAACGTCCTGACTTTC.